This T cell receptor beta chain is drawn from a study of T cells in Graves' hyperthyroidism and ophthalmopathy. This clonotype was detected ten times or more. There were TCR beta CDR3 regions amplified from RNA transcripts. With the HTBI primer set, the TCR CDR3 went through a first round of RT-PCR. TCRdb reprocessed the multiplex PCR reads with MiXCR, giving one entry per CDR3 protein. The top ten hold around two fifths of the sample, which has about 380,000 distinct CDR3 sequences, about 18% seen once. This receptor was identified in a man aged 18 to 30 with Graves' ophthalmopathy. The material sequenced was blood.

CDR3 in DNA: TGTGCCAGTACCATCGGACAATACAATGAGCAGTTCTTC. It specifies CASTIGQYNEQFF. The J gene is TRBJ2-1, the V gene TRBV19; maybe TRBD1 (5 bases). Trimming pared 7 bases from V and 4 bases from J, leaving 11 bases between. Germline loops: CDR1 LNHDA, CDR2 SQIVND (reference sequence). The CDR3 extends over 13 amino acids.